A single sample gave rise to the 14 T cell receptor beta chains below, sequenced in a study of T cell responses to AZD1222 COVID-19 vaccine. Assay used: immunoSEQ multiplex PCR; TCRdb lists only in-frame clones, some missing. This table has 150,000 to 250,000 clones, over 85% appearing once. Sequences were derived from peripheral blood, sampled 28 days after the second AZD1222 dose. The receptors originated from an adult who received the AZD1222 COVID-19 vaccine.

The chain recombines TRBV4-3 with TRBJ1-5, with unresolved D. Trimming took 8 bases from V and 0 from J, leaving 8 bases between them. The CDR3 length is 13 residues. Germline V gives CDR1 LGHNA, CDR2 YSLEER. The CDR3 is CASSGVSNQPQHF. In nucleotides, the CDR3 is TGCGCCAGCTCAGGAGTTAGCAATCAGCCCCAGCATTTT.

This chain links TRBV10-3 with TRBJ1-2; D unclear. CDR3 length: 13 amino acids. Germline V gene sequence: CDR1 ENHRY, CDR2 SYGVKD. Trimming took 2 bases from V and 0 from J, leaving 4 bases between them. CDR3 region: CAISETANYGYTF. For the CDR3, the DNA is TGTGCCATCAGTGAGACCGCTAACTATGGCTACACCTTC.

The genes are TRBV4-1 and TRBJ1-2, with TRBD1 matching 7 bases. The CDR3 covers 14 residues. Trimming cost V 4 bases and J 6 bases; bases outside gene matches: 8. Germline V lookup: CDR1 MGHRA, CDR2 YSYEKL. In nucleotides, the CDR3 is TGCGCCAGCAGCCCCCGACAGGGAATGGATGGCTACACCTTC. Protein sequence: CASSPRQGMDGYTF.

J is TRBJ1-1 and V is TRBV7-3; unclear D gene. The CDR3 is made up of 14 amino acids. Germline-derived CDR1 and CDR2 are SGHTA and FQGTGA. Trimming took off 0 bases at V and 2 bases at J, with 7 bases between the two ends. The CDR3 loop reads CASSLTAANTEAFF. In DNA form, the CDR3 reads TGTGCCAGCAGCTTAACCGCAGCTAACACTGAAGCTTTCTTT.

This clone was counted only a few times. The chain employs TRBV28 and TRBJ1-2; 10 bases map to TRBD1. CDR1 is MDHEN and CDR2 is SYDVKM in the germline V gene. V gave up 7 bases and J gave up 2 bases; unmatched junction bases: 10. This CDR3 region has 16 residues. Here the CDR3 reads CASTVSTGGINYGYTF. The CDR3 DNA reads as TGTGCCAGCACCGTCTCGACAGGGGGCATCAACTATGGCTACACCTTC.

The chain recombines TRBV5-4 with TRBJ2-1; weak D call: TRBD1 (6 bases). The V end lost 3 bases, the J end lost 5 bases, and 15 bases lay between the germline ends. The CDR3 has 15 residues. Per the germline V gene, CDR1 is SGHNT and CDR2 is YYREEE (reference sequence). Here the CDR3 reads CASSSPSTGHNEQFF. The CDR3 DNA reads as TGTGCCAGCAGCTCCCCCTCAACAGGGCACAATGAGCAGTTCTTC.

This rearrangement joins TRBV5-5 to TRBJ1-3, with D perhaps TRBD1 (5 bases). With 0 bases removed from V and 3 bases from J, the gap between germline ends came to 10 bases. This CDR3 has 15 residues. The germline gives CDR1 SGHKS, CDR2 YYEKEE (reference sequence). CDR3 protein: CASSLERGGGNTIYF. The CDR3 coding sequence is TGTGCCAGCAGCTTGGAAAGGGGAGGTGGAAACACCATATATTTT.

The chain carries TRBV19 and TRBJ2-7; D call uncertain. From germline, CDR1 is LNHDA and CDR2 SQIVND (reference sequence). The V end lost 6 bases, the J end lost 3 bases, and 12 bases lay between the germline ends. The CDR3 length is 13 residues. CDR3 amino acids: CASSRLDNYEQYF. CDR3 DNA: TGTGCCAGTAGCCGACTCGACAACTACGAGCAGTACTTC.

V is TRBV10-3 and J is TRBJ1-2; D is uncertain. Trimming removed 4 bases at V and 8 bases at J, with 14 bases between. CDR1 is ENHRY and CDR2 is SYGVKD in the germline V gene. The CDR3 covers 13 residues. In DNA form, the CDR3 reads TGTGCCATCAGTGCTGGGATGGCTTTGGGCTACACCTTC. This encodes CAISAGMALGYTF.

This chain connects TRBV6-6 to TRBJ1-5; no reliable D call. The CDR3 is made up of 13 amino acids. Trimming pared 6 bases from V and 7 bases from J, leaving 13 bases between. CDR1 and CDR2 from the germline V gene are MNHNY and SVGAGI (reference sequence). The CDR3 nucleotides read TGTGCCAGCAGACCCTATGAGAGGCAGCCCCAGCATTTT. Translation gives CASRPYERQPQHF.

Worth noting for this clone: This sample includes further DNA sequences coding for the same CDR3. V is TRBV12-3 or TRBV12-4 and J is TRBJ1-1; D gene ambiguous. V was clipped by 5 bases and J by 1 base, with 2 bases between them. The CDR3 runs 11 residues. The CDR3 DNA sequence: TGTGCCAGCAGTCGGAACACTGAAGCTTTCTTT. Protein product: CASSRNTEAFF.

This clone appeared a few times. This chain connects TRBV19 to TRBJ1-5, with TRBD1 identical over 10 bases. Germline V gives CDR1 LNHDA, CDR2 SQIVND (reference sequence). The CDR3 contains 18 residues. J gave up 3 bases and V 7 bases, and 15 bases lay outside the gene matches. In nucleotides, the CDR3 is TGTGCCAGTACCTATAGTTCCGGGACAGGGGTATACAATCAGCCCCAGCATTTT. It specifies CASTYSSGTGVYNQPQHF.

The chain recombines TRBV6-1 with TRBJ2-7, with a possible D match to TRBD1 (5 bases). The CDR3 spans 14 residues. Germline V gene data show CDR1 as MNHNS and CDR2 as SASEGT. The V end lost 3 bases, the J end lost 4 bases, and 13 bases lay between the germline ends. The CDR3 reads CASSEGPSYYEQYF. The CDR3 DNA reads TGTGCCAGCAGTGAGGGGCCCAGCTATTACGAGCAGTACTTC.

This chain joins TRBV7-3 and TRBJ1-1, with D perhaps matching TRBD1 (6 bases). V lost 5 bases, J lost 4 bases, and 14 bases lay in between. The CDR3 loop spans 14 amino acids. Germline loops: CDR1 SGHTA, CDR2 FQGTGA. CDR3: CASSQGPGSTEAFF. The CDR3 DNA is TGTGCCAGCAGCCAGGGGCCAGGGAGCACTGAAGCTTTCTTT.